This TCR beta chain emerged from a study of regulatory T cells in long-lasting Graves disease. Germline V lookup: CDR1 LNHDA, CDR2 SQIVND (reference sequence). CDR3 length: 15 residues. The V end was cut by 1 base, the J end by 7 bases, with 14 bases between. Indicated time point: newly diagnosed GD, antithyroid drugs for less than 3 months. RNA extracted from PBMCs served as the sequencing template. Arm-PCR with iRepertoire HTBI primers amplified the CDR3 regions for these TCR beta libraries. TCRdb reprocessed the multiplex PCR reads with MiXCR, giving one entry per CDR3 protein. The sample lists approximately 540,000 distinct CDR3 sequences, around 12% occurring once. This clonotype was detected only a few times. These records were also assigned to another study, of T cells in Graves' hyperthyroidism and ophthalmopathy. That investigation notes: HTBI primers were employed in a first-round RT-PCR of the TCR CDR3.

This receptor was taken from a woman between 25 and 40 years old with Graves disease. This chain uses TRBV19 with TRBJ1-5; D perhaps matches TRBD1 (5 bases). Sequenced here: peripheral blood mononuclear cells (PBMCs), sampled at new diagnosis, from a patient treated with antithyroid drugs. The CDR3 spells CASSIGGPTSQPQHF. CDR3 nucleotide sequence: TGTGCCAGTAGTATAGGGGGCCCAACGTCACAGCCCCAGCATTTT.